A selection of T cell receptor beta chains follows, all from one sample in a study of IL-17A CD8 T cells in psoriatic arthritis synovium. Using immunoSEQ multiplex PCR, the repertoire was profiled, and TCRdb retains in-frame clones only, with some absent. The repertoire holds roughly 2,100 clones, with approximately 67% as singletons. The sequenced sample was memory CD8+ T cells from synovial fluid. These receptors were obtained from a human donor with psoriatic arthritis. CDR3s leave out the opening cysteine and the closing phenylalanine or tryptophan. The order of the fields is V gene, CDR3 protein.

v_gene: TRBV21-1
CDR3aa: ASFSLAATDTQY

v_gene: TRBV2
CDR3aa: ASGLLQDNEQF

v_gene: TRBV5-6
CDR3aa: ASSLVTSRYEQF

v_gene: TRBV6-5
CDR3aa: ASSGTENYGYT

v_gene: TRBV7-9
CDR3aa: ASSLTWAGDSVIEQY

v_gene: TRBV9
CDR3aa: ASEGGTDTQY

v_gene: TRBV7-3
CDR3aa: ASSLTEQRTNTEAF

v_gene: TRBV13
CDR3aa: ASSLVRSNTEAF

v_gene: TRBV14
CDR3aa: ASSHRGLLSTDTQY

v_gene: TRBV19
CDR3aa: ASSIKSGKGNEQF

v_gene: TRBV27
CDR3aa: ASKFGAGDNYGYT

v_gene: TRBV9
CDR3aa: ASSAGEQHGYT

v_gene: TRBV4-3
CDR3aa: ASSQWTGGNEKLF

v_gene: TRBV6-1
CDR3aa: ASSEIAGATDTQY

v_gene: TRBV10-2
CDR3aa: ASSLDGMNYEQY

v_gene: TRBV7-2
CDR3aa: ASSLALAGDPNTGELF

v_gene: TRBV27
CDR3aa: ASSFGLAGLTDTQY

v_gene: TRBV28
CDR3aa: ASSSFLAGDYNEQF

v_gene: TRBV10-3
CDR3aa: AISESGREGPFEQF

v_gene: TRBV4-1
CDR3aa: ASSQDGVIDQPQH

v_gene: TRBV7-9
CDR3aa: ASSWKEQGADGYT

v_gene: TRBV7-2
CDR3aa: ASSLVAPRLAGNEQF

v_gene: TRBV9
CDR3aa: ASSDSGSSYNEQF

v_gene: TRBV29-1
CDR3aa: SVEDLEGLTDTQY

v_gene: TRBV14
CDR3aa: ASSQQLHLSTDTQY

v_gene: TRBV27
CDR3aa: ASSPIPRNEQF

v_gene: TRBV23-1
CDR3aa: ASSPKVDRVTDTQY

v_gene: TRBV7-2
CDR3aa: ASSNNEGRRKIYGYT

v_gene: TRBV19
CDR3aa: ASSTTDPNTEAF

v_gene: TRBV20-1
CDR3aa: SADSGNTIY

v_gene: TRBV27
CDR3aa: ASRGTSGSIYEQY